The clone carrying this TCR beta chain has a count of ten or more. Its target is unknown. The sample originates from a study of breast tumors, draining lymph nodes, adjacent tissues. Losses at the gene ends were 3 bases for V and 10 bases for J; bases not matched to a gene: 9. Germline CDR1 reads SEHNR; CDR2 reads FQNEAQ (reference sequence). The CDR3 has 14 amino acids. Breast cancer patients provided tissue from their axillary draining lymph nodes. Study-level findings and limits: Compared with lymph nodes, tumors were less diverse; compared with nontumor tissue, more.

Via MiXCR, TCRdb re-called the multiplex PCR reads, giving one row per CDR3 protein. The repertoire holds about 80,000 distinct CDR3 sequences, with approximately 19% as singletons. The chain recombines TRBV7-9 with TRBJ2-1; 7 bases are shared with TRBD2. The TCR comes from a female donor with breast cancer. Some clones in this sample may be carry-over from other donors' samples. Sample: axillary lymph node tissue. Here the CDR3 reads CASSLSGTVVEQFF. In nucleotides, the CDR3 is TGTGCCAGCAGCTTGAGCGGGACCGTGGTGGAGCAGTTCTTC.